This T cell receptor beta chain appears in the sequencing data of a study of OX40 agonist ivuxolimab in advanced cancers. Here immunoSEQ multiplex PCR was the method, and the copy in TCRdb shows in-frame clones only, minus some. The top ten hold less than 3% of the sample, which has roughly 80,000 clones, 85% to 90% seen once. The germline gives CDR1 MGHRA, CDR2 YSYEKL. The CDR3 has 13 amino acids. The V end lost 6 bases, the J end lost 1 base, and 9 bases lay between the germline ends. The sequences come from CD4+ or CD8+ T cells sorted from blood, collected in a trial of the OX40 agonist ivuxolimab. The sequence was collected from an adult with an advanced solid tumor such as melanoma, head and neck, liver or kidney cancer. This sequence joins TRBV4-1 and TRBJ2-5; tentative D call: TRBD2 (6 bases). CDR3 in amino acids: CASRGGFQETQYF. The CDR3 DNA reads TGCGCCAGCAGGGGGGGTTTCCAAGAGACCCAGTACTTC.